The 4 T cell receptor beta chains below were found in one sample sequenced in a study of T cells in Graves' hyperthyroidism and ophthalmopathy. There were TCR beta CDR3 regions amplified from RNA transcripts. The HTBI primer set drove a first-round RT-PCR of the TCR CDR3. In TCRdb, the multiplex PCR reads were re-called with MiXCR into one record per CDR3 protein. The data contain around 520,000 distinct CDR3 sequences, approximately 15% of them singletons. Specimen: blood. These receptor sequences come from a woman between 18 and 29 years old with Graves' hyperthyroidism.

This clonotype was counted a few times. This chain joins TRBV12-3 or TRBV12-4 and TRBJ2-4, with 7 nucleotides matching TRBD1. J was trimmed by 0 bases and V by 5 bases; bases with no gene match: 7. The CDR3 runs to 16 residues. The CDR3 bases are TGTGCCAGCAGTCTGGGACAGCTTCTAGCCAAAAACATTCAGTACTTC. It yields the protein CASSLGQLLAKNIQYF.

In its sample, this clonotype was seen many times. The V and J genes are TRBV11-3 and TRBJ2-1; D is unclear. The CDR3 length is 15 residues. V was shortened by 3 bases and J by 1 base, with 10 bases between the two germline ends. Germline CDR1 reads SGHNT; CDR2 reads YENEEA. CDR3 amino acids: CASSLVDQSYNEQFF. The CDR3 nucleotides are TGTGCCAGCAGCTTGGTTGACCAATCCTACAATGAGCAGTTCTTC.

This clonotype was recorded many times. The gene calls are TRBV6-1 and TRBJ2-2, with TRBD2 matching over 7 bases. CDR1 MNHNS and CDR2 SASEGT come from the germline V gene. V lost 4 bases, J lost 4 bases, and 6 bases stayed unmatched. This CDR3 is built from 15 residues. CDR3 in amino acids: CASSAPGLITGELFF. The CDR3 nucleotides read TGTGCCAGCAGTGCACCGGGACTAATCACCGGGGAGCTGTTTTTT.

This clonotype has only a few counts. The chain recombines TRBV6-6 with TRBJ2-3, with D perhaps TRBD1 (5 bases). The CDR3 is 13 residues long. With 2 bases removed from V and 2 bases from J, the gap between germline ends came to 5 bases. Germline CDR1 reads MNHNY; CDR2 reads SVGAGI (reference sequence). This CDR3 reads CASSYGATDTQYF. CDR3 coding DNA: TGTGCCAGCAGTTACGGGGCCACAGATACGCAGTATTTT.